Given below is one T cell receptor beta chain in context. Germline CDR1 is MNHNS and CDR2 is SASEGT. The length of the CDR3 is 13 residues. The V end lost 3 bases, the J end lost 3 bases, and 8 bases lay between the germline ends. The sample comes from a study of blood T cell repertoires in COVID-19. Study information: Sites in the United States, Italy and Spain provided acute and convalescent COVID-19 samples. T cells, B-cell-depleted T cells, or PBMCs supplied cDNA or gDNA.

Original methodology: Reference gene primer amplification gave nucleated cell count estimates. The protocol was immunoSEQ multiplex PCR, while the TCRdb copy is restricted to in-frame clones and leaves out a portion. Clonal size and the V and J genes are those of that table, whereas D and trimming came from the DNA. The sample consists of approximately 69,000 clones, 79% of them appearing once. The sequencing sample was made of peripheral blood. V gene TRBV6-1 combines with J gene TRBJ1-1; possible D gene TRBD1, 5 bases. The TCR was taken from a human donor in a cohort sampled during active COVID-19. The CDR3: CASSDRGYTEAFF. The CDR3 DNA reads TGTGCCAGCAGTGATCGGGGGTACACTGAAGCTTTCTTT.